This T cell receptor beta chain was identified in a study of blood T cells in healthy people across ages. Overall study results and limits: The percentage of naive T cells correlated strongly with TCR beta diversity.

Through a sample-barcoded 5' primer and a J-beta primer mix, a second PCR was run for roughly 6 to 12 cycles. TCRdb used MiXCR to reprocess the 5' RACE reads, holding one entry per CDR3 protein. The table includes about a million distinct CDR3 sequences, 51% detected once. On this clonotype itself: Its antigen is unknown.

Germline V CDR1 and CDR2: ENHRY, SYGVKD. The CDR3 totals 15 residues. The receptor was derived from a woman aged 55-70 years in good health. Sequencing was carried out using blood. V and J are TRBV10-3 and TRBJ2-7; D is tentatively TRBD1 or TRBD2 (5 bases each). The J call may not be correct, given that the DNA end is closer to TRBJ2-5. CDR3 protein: CAISESMGVSETQYF. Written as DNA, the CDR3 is TGTGCCATCAGTGAGTCGATGGGGGTTAGCGAGACCCAGTACTTC.